Listed below are T cell receptor beta chains from one sample, sequenced in a study of cytomegalovirus exposure and HLA in healthy donors. Measured with immunoSEQ multiplex PCR; TCRdb has only the in-frame clones, and not every one. The sample has fewer than 120,000 clones; around three quarters are singletons. The material sequenced was PBMCs. The receptors stem from a woman aged 30 to 39 in good health and CMV-seronegative. The CDR3 runs from the conserved cysteine through the conserved F or W. The D gene is left open where the match is weak. Part of the rows lack a size; the others show once, few, many or a class for expanded clones.

DNA	CDR3	D	size	V	J
TGTGCCACCAGCGGCGGGGGGCCGTACAATGAGCAGTTCTTC	CATSGGGPYNEQFF	TRBD2	.	TRBV15	TRBJ2-1
TGTGCCAGCACACCTCAGGGTTGGCCCTATGAGGCTCAAAATTCACCCCTCCACTTT	CASTPQGWPYEAQNSPLHF	.	.	TRBV28	TRBJ1-6
TGCGCCAGCAGCCAAGTATTACAGCACAATGAGCAGTTCTTC	CASSQVLQHNEQFF	.	few	TRBV4-3	TRBJ2-1
TGTGCCAGCAGCTCGACGACAGGGGGCGGTGAGCAGTTCTTC	CASSSTTGGGEQFF	TRBD1	once	TRBV7-2	TRBJ2-1
TGTGCCAGCAGTTTGGGCAGCACAGATACGCAGTATTTT	CASSLGSTDTQYF	.	.	TRBV6-5	TRBJ2-3
TGTGCCAGCAGTCGCCATCCGACGGACTTTACCTACGAGCAGTACTTC	CASSRHPTDFTYEQYF	.	.	TRBV28	TRBJ2-7
TGTGCCAGTAGGCCCGGGACAGGGGCAAATGAAAAACTGTTTTTT	CASRPGTGANEKLFF	TRBD1	.	TRBV19	TRBJ1-4
TGTGCCAGCAGTTTATCACAGGACTACGAGCAGTACTTC	CASSLSQDYEQYF	.	.	TRBV27	TRBJ2-7
TGTGCCTGGAGTGCTGAACATAACTCCTACAATGAGCAGTTCTTC	CAWSAEHNSYNEQFF	.	.	TRBV30	TRBJ2-1
TGTGCCACCAGCACGACTAGCGGGAGCTCCTACAATGAGCAGTTCTTC	CATSTTSGSSYNEQFF	TRBD2	.	TRBV15	TRBJ2-1
TGTGCCAGCAGCCAAGATAGAGGGTGCCAACGTGGCTACACCTTC	CASSQDRGCQRGYTF	.	once	TRBV4-2	TRBJ1-2
TGCAGCACAGCAGGGATCTCTGGAAACACCATATATTTT	CSTAGISGNTIYF	.	.	TRBV29-1	TRBJ1-3
TGTGCCAGCAGCACCCGGACAGGGAGGTATAATTCACCCCTCCACTTT	CASSTRTGRYNSPLHF	TRBD1	.	TRBV7-8	TRBJ1-6
TGCGCCAGCAGCCCCGTCGGGACAGTGCGCAATGAGCAGTTCTTC	CASSPVGTVRNEQFF	TRBD1	.	TRBV4-1	TRBJ2-1
TGCGCCAGCAGCCAGGACAGGGGGTCGGGAAACATTCAGTACTTC	CASSQDRGSGNIQYF	TRBD1	.	TRBV4-3	TRBJ2-4
TGTGCCAGCAGCGGGACAACCGCTACGATCGAGCAGTACTTC	CASSGTTATIEQYF	.	few	TRBV6-5	TRBJ2-7
TGCGCCAGCAGCCAAGAAGCGGGCCGGGGGGGCGGCACCGGGGAGCTGTTTTTT	CASSQEAGRGGGTGELFF	TRBD2	.	TRBV4-3	TRBJ2-2
TGTGCCAGCCGACAGGGGAACTATGGCTACACCTTC	CASRQGNYGYTF	TRBD1	.	TRBV19	TRBJ1-2
TGTGCCAGCAGTCTAGCGGGAGCGGATTTTGATACGCAGTATTTT	CASSLAGADFDTQYF	TRBD2	.	TRBV6-4	TRBJ2-3
TGCGCCAGCAGCCTGACAGGGATCACAGATACGCAGTATTTT	CASSLTGITDTQYF	TRBD1	once	TRBV5-1	TRBJ2-3
TGTGCCAGCAGCCGCCTCCGGGACAGATCGAACACCGGGGAGCTGTTTTTT	CASSRLRDRSNTGELFF	TRBD1	.	TRBV4-2	TRBJ2-2
TGTGCCAGCTCACCGAAGCGCAACAATTCACCCCTCCACTTT	CASSPKRNNSPLHF	.	.	TRBV18	TRBJ1-6
TGTGCCAGCAGCTTAACCGGGAGTGGGTACGAGCAGTACTTC	CASSLTGSGYEQYF	.	.	TRBV7-2	TRBJ2-7
TGTGCCAGTTCTGACAGGGCGGGCTCCTACGAGCAGTACTTC	CASSDRAGSYEQYF	TRBD1	few	TRBV19	TRBJ2-7
TGTGCCAGTACCGAGGGCCCCCTGCCTGAAGCTTTCTTT	CASTEGPLPEAFF	.	.	TRBV19	TRBJ1-1
TGTGCCAGCAGGAGGACAGACGAATCCTACGAGCAGTACTTC	CASRRTDESYEQYF	.	.	TRBV6-6	TRBJ2-7
TGCAGCGTCGAGGGGGTTTCACCCCTCCACTTT	CSVEGVSPLHF	.	.	TRBV29-1	TRBJ1-6
TGTGCCAGCAGCTTAGTCGACTACCTCTCCTCGGTCGAGCAGTACTTC	CASSLVDYLSSVEQYF	.	.	TRBV7-2	TRBJ2-7
TGTGCCAGCAGCACTGGTTTGTACCAAGAGACCCAGTACTTC	CASSTGLYQETQYF	.	.	TRBV5-6	TRBJ2-5
TGTGCCAGCAGTCCCATAGACAGGGGTAGCAATCAGCCCCAGCATTTT	CASSPIDRGSNQPQHF	TRBD1	.	TRBV28	TRBJ1-5
TGTGCCAGTAGTTCTGAGACTAGCGGGAGTCATGAGCAGTTCTTC	CASSSETSGSHEQFF	TRBD2	.	TRBV19	TRBJ2-1
TGTGCCAGCAGGAAGGATCGGGGCACTGAAGCTTTCTTT	CASRKDRGTEAFF	.	.	TRBV11-2	TRBJ1-1
TGTGCCAGCCGAAAAGCGGGGGCCACCTACGAGCAGTACTTC	CASRKAGATYEQYF	TRBD2	once	TRBV27	TRBJ2-7
TGTGCCAGCACCGAATTAAGCGGGACCTCCTACGAGCAGTACTTC	CASTELSGTSYEQYF	TRBD2	.	TRBV7-9	TRBJ2-7
TGTGCCTGGAGTCCAGGGGCTCAGCCCCAGCATTTT	CAWSPGAQPQHF	.	.	TRBV30	TRBJ1-5
TGCGCCAGCATTAGAGGGCCGGAGACCCAGTACTTC	CASIRGPETQYF	.	.	TRBV5-1	TRBJ2-5
TGTGCCAGCAGCCACGGGACTAGCGGCTCCGGGGAGCTGTTTTTT	CASSHGTSGSGELFF	TRBD2	.	TRBV11-2	TRBJ2-2
TGTGCCAGCAGCTTAGGGACTAGCTCCGCAGATACGCAGTATTTT	CASSLGTSSADTQYF	TRBD2	.	TRBV13	TRBJ2-3
TGTGCCAGCCGGAGCTCCTACAATGAGCAGTTCTTC	CASRSSYNEQFF	.	.	TRBV7-2	TRBJ2-1
TGTGCCAGCAGTGAACTAGCGGGAGATATCTCCTACGAGCAGTACTTC	CASSELAGDISYEQYF	TRBD2	few	TRBV6-1	TRBJ2-7
TGCGCCAGCAGCCAAGAAAGAACTAGCCCTTCCTACGAGCAGTACTTC	CASSQERTSPSYEQYF	.	.	TRBV4-3	TRBJ2-7
TGTGCCAGCAGAGAATACAGGGGGCGGAGGCCACCCCTCCACTTT	CASREYRGRRPPLHF	TRBD1	.	TRBV6-5	TRBJ1-6
TGTGCCAGCAGCTTGACGGGACAGGCCTCCTACGAGCAGTACTTC	CASSLTGQASYEQYF	TRBD1	once	TRBV28	TRBJ2-7
TGTGCCAGCAGTCCCGACAGGGCCTTCGGCTACACCTTC	CASSPDRAFGYTF	TRBD1	.	TRBV27	TRBJ1-2
TGTGCCAGCAGAACAGGGGGCGTCCCAGATACGCAGTATTTT	CASRTGGVPDTQYF	TRBD1	.	TRBV6-5	TRBJ2-3